This T cell receptor (beta chain) was found in a study of blood T cell repertoires in COVID-19. Study information: Samples of COVID-19 (acute and convalescent) were obtained from the United States, Italy and Spain. Nucleic acid was either cDNA or gDNA, and it came from T cells, B-cell-depleted T cells, or PBMCs.

Authors' analysis steps: The assay estimated nucleated cells by amplifying reference gene primers. Libraries were prepared by immunoSEQ multiplex PCR; TCRdb keeps only in-frame clonotypes and omits some of them. For V, J and clone size, that table is used; D and trimming come from the DNA. The repertoire consists of some 260,000 clones, with about 88% occurring once and the leading ten covering approximately 2.1%. This CDR3 is 13 amino acids long. Germline lookup yields CDR1 MNHEY and CDR2 SMNVEV (reference sequence). Trimming removed 6 bases at V and 6 bases at J, with 15 bases between. This TCR was recovered from a middle-aged woman who had recovered from COVID-19. What was sequenced was peripheral blood. This chain uses TRBV27 with TRBJ2-7; D is unclear. CDR3 DNA: TGTGCCAGCAGCAAGGTCAGGCTGTCCGAGCAGTACTTC. This encodes CASSKVRLSEQYF.